The table lists the clone carrying this T cell receptor beta chain with many counts. What it binds is not known. This CDR3 has 14 amino acids. V lost 4 bases and J lost 1, with 9 bases in between. Germline V gives CDR1 WSHSY, CDR2 SAAADI. Synthesis of cDNA was carried out by template-switch 5'RACE. The reaction used 10-nucleotide random UMIs. MiXCR, applied by TCRdb to the 5' RACE reads, yields one record per CDR3 protein. The sample includes 66,000 or so distinct CDR3 sequences, less than 5.5% of them seen just once. These data are taken from a study of neurological immune-mediated disorders. Study-level points and caveats: As far as clinical or MRI features were concerned, none was associated with the multiple sclerosis repertoire cluster. Expanded clones shared no identical CDR3 amino acid sequences across subjects, which suggested private TCR-beta repertoires in all groups. One related-CDR3 cluster, which may be a signature, held the repertoires of 18 of 34 multiple sclerosis patients after phylogenetic grouping.

Specimen: PBMCs. The TCR was taken from a woman younger than 45 with multiple sclerosis. The chain employs TRBV10-2 and TRBJ2-3; D may match TRBD1 or TRBD2 (5 bases each). The CDR3 loop reads CASSAPGRTDTQYF. The DNA for the CDR3 is TGCGCCAGCAGTGCCCCGGGGCGCACAGATACGCAGTATTTT.